A single sample gave rise to the 7 T cell receptor beta chains below, sequenced in a study of regulatory T cells in long-lasting Graves disease. In building TCR beta libraries, iRepertoire HTBI primers were used together with Arm-PCR of CDR3 regions. TCRdb re-analysed the multiplex PCR reads in MiXCR, keeping a single row per CDR3 protein. The sample carries 450,000 to 700,000 distinct CDR3 sequences, roughly 13% recorded once. Sample time point: newly diagnosed GD, antithyroid drugs for less than 3 months. PBMC RNA was the source of the TCR library. In addition, the sample was reused for a study of T cells in Graves' hyperthyroidism and ophthalmopathy.

Sequences were derived from peripheral blood mononuclear cells (PBMCs), sampled at new diagnosis, from a patient treated with antithyroid drugs. The receptor source for this set is a man aged 25 to 40 with Graves disease.

The table lists this clonotype with many counts. The rearrangement joins TRBV7-6 to TRBJ1-1; D is undetermined. Deletions cut 2 bases from V and 7 bases from J, with 17 bases between. Germline lookup yields CDR1 SGHVS and CDR2 FNYEAQ. This CDR3 has 15 residues. The CDR3 reads CASSLIYGRDNEAFF. CDR3 nucleotides: TGTGCCAGCAGCTTAATTTATGGGAGGGATAATGAAGCTTTCTTT.

This clonotype was observed a handful of times. V is TRBV5-4 and J is TRBJ1-1; TRBD1 might be the D (5 bases). The CDR3 contains 13 residues. Trimming pared 5 bases from V and 12 bases from J, leaving 20 bases between. Germline assignment: CDR1 SGHNT and CDR2 YYREEE (reference sequence). CDR3 coding DNA: TGTGCCAGCAGTTCCGACAGAGAGGATATGACTTTCTTT. Residues: CASSSDREDMTFF.

This clonotype was seen many times. This rearrangement joins TRBV5-1 to TRBJ1-2, with D maybe TRBD1 (5 bases). V lost 4 bases to trimming and J lost 4 bases, with 11 bases between them. Germline-derived CDR1 and CDR2 are SGHRS and YFSETQ. The CDR3 sequence is 13 residues long. CDR3 sequence reads: CASSVGRIYGYTF. The CDR3, as DNA: TGCGCCAGCAGCGTGGGACGGATCTATGGCTACACCTTC. Combining the CDR3 with reference TRBV5-1 and TRBJ1-2 gives the whole variable domain KAGVTQTPRYLIKTRGQQVTLSCSPISGHRSVSWYQQTPGQGLQFLFEYFSETQRNKGNFPGRFSGRQFSNSRSEMNVSTLELGDSALYLCASSVGRIYGYTFGSGTRLTVV.

This clonotype was seen at least ten times. The chain combines TRBV10-3 with TRBJ2-3; 13 bases map to TRBD2. Germline V gene data show CDR1 as ENHRY and CDR2 as SYGVKD. The ends lost 7 bases at V and 5 bases at J; junction bases unmatched: 6. CDR3 length equals 15 residues. CDR3 sequence reads: CAINQLAGGRDTQYF. The CDR3 DNA sequence: TGTGCCATCAATCAACTAGCGGGAGGGAGAGATACGCAGTATTTT.

This clonotype was found many times. The chain combines TRBV6-2 or TRBV6-3 with TRBJ1-2; D is unresolved. The CDR3 spans 14 residues. The ends were cut back, 7 bases at V and 0 bases at J, with 12 bases in the middle. From germline, CDR1 is MNHEY and CDR2 SVGEGT. The CDR3 spells CASTIGLSNYGYTF. In DNA, the CDR3 is TGTGCCAGCACCATCGGACTTTCTAACTATGGCTACACCTTC.

A few counts support this clonotype. The chain recombines TRBV19 with TRBJ2-7; D is ambiguous. The germline V gene has CDR1 LNHDA and CDR2 SQIVND (reference sequence). The CDR3 contains 14 residues. The V end was cut by 1 base, the J end by 5 bases, with 12 bases between. The CDR3 bases are TGTGCCAGTAGTATAGGCCGAACGTGGAACGAGCAGTACTTC. It yields the protein CASSIGRTWNEQYF.

This clonotype showed up many times. The gene calls are TRBV13 and TRBJ2-7; TRBD1 agrees at 10 bases. There are 15 residues in the CDR3. V was pared by 5 bases and J by 5 bases, with 9 bases of the junction left unmatched. The V gene's germline CDR1 is PRHDT and CDR2 FYEKMQ (reference sequence). The CDR3 region has the DNA TGTGCCAGCAGCGCCGACAGGGGGCGCGGGAACGAGCAGTACTTC. It specifies CASSADRGRGNEQYF.